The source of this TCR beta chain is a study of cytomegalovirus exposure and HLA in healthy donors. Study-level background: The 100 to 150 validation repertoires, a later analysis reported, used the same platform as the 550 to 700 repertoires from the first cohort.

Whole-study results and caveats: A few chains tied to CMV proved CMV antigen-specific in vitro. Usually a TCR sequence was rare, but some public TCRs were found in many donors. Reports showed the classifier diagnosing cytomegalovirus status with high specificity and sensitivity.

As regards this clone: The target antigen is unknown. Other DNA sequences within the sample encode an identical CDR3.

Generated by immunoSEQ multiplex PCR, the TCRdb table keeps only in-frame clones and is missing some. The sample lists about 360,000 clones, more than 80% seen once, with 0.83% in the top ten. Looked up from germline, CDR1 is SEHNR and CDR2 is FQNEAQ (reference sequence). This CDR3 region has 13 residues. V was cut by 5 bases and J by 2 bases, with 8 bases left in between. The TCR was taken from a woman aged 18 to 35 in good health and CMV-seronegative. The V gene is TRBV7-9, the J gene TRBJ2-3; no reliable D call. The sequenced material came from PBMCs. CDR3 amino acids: CASSPPHTDTQYF. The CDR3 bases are TGTGCCAGCAGCCCCCCCCACACAGATACGCAGTATTTT. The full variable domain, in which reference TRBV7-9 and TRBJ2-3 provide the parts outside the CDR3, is DTGVSQNPRHKITKRGQNVTFRCDPISEHNRLYWYRQTLGQGPEFLTYFQNEAQLEKSRLLSDRFSAERPKGSFSTLEIQRTEQGDSAMYLCASSPPHTDTQYFGPGTRLTVL.